The 29 T cell receptor beta chains presented below share a single source sample, sequenced in a study of blood T cell repertoires in COVID-19 (dated by TCRdb to between 2020 and 2021). The library was prepared using the immunoSEQ multiplex PCR assay. TCRdb re-hosts the immuneACCESS table, in-frame sequences only. Its copies lack some clones; in the studies checked, an unresolved V gene accounts for under half of them, and the cause for the rest is not known. Recorded for this sample are under 200,000 clones; about 90% of them occurred a single time. The ten largest account for approximately 8% of the sample. The sample consisted of PBMCs or T cells enriched from blood (not recorded which). The source is a woman aged 18-29 years who had recovered from COVID-19.

This clone appeared a single time. The gene calls are TRBV27 and TRBJ2-7, with D possibly being TRBD1 (6 bases). The germline V and J ends were trimmed by 5 bases and 3 bases, with 14 bases remaining between them. Germline lookup yields CDR1 MNHEY and CDR2 SMNVEV (reference sequence). The CDR3 has 14 amino acids. The CDR3 bases are TGTGCCAGCAGTCTGGGGGCTGGTGGCTACGAGCAGTACTTC. It codes for CASSLGAGGYEQYF.

The gene calls are TRBV11-2 and TRBJ2-2; D may be TRBD1 (6 bases). The germline V gene has CDR1 SGHAT and CDR2 FQNNGV. The CDR3 runs 18 residues. V lost 3 bases to trimming and J lost 4 bases, with 21 bases between them. The CDR3 loop is CASSFANRVERGTGELFF. CDR3 coding DNA: TGTGCCAGCAGCTTTGCCAACAGGGTCGAAAGGGGCACCGGGGAGCTGTTTTTT.

V usage is TRBV11-2 and J usage is TRBJ2-7, with D possibly being TRBD2 (6 bases). The V end was cut by 1 base, the J end by 2 bases, with 6 bases between. There are 13 residues in the CDR3. Germline V gene data show CDR1 as SGHAT and CDR2 as FQNNGV. CDR3 in DNA: TGTGCCAGCAGCTTAGGCGGGACCTACGAGCAGTACTTC. Its translation: CASSLGGTYEQYF.

The CDR3 sequence is CAWSATGASTF. CDR3 nucleotides: TGTGCCTGGAGTGCCACAGGCGCAAGTACCTTC. The chain links TRBV30 to TRBJ1-2; a possible D gene is TRBD1 (5 bases). Germline assignment: CDR1 GTSNPN and CDR2 SVGIG (reference sequence). The CDR3 has 11 amino acids. V lost 1 base, J lost 14 bases, and 14 bases lay in between. Full variable domain (rest looked up from reference TRBV30 and TRBJ1-2): SQTIHQWPATLVQPVGSPLSLECTVEGTSNPNLYWYRQAAGRGLQLLFYSVGIGQISSEVPQNLSASRPQDRQFILSSKKLLLSDSGFYLCAWSATGASTFGSGTRLTVV.

The chain employs TRBV10-1 and TRBJ1-5; TRBD1 matches 9 bases. In germline, CDR1 is WNHNN, CDR2 SYGVQD (reference sequence). There are 17 residues in the CDR3. V lost 7 bases and J lost 2; bases outside the gene matches: 12. CDR3 nucleotides: TGCGCCAGCACCTCCCGGGACAGGGAATGGGGCAATCAGCCCCAGCATTTT. Residues: CASTSRDREWGNQPQHF.

The chain carries TRBV19 and TRBJ1-2; possibly TRBD1 for D (5 bases). The CDR3 contains 14 residues. With 7 bases removed from V and 3 bases from J, the gap between germline ends came to 15 bases. CDR1 and CDR2 from the germline V gene are LNHDA and SQIVND (reference sequence). CDR3 in amino acids: CASKRRESDYGYTF. The CDR3 coding sequence is TGTGCCAGTAAGCGCAGGGAAAGCGACTATGGCTACACCTTC.

V is TRBV15 and J is TRBJ2-6; unclear D gene. The CDR3 length is 16 residues. V lost 2 bases, J lost 0 bases, and 8 bases lay in between. Germline CDR1 is LNHNV and CDR2 is YYDKDF (reference sequence). The CDR3: CATSRPPGSGANVLTF. The CDR3 nucleotides read TGTGCCACCAGCAGACCCCCGGGCTCTGGGGCCAACGTCCTGACTTTC.

The chain carries TRBV30 and TRBJ2-2; 8 bases agree with TRBD1. This CDR3 is 15 amino acids long. The trim removed 4 bases at V and 6 bases at J, leaving 10 bases unmatched. Germline values: CDR1 GTSNPN, CDR2 SVGIG (reference sequence). The CDR3 is CAWTPDRGISGELFF. The CDR3 DNA reads TGTGCCTGGACCCCCGACAGGGGTATATCCGGGGAGCTGTTTTTT.

This clone was observed a handful of times. The V and J genes are TRBV27 and TRBJ1-1; D remains ambiguous. V was trimmed by 2 bases and J by 8 bases, leaving 12 bases between them. The CDR3 is made up of 13 amino acids. Germline CDR1 reads MNHEY; CDR2 reads SMNVEV (reference sequence). The CDR3 protein is CASSLSPAAEAFF. The CDR3 DNA is TGTGCCAGCAGTTTAAGTCCGGCAGCGGAAGCTTTCTTT.

V and J are TRBV6-5 and TRBJ2-7; D is possibly TRBD2 (6 bases). Trimming took 8 bases from V and 2 from J, leaving 13 bases between them. CDR3 length: 13 residues. Germline CDR1 and CDR2: MNHEY and SVGAGI. The CDR3, as DNA: TGTGCCAGCGGGGGGACGGCTACCTACGAGCAGTACTTC. This codes for CASGGTATYEQYF.

The rearrangement links TRBV5-6 to TRBJ1-5; D ambiguous. The CDR3 loop spans 14 amino acids. Trimming removed 0 bases at V and 6 bases at J, with 10 bases between. Germline CDR1 reads SGHDT; CDR2 reads YYEEEE. CDR3 in amino acids: CASSLAGIGQPQHF. The CDR3 region has the DNA TGTGCCAGCAGCTTGGCGGGAATCGGTCAGCCCCAGCATTTT.

V and J are TRBV18 and TRBJ2-2, with 10 bases fitting TRBD1. V shed 2 bases and J 5 bases; nucleotides not matched to a gene: 2. CDR3 length: 15 residues. The V gene's germline CDR1 is KGHSH and CDR2 LQKENI. Here the CDR3 reads CASSPGTGATGELFF. CDR3 coding DNA: TGTGCCAGCTCACCAGGGACAGGGGCTACCGGGGAGCTGTTTTTT.

This clone was recorded once. The chain recombines TRBV7-9 with TRBJ1-6; TRBD1 might be the D (5 bases). Per the germline V gene, CDR1 is SEHNR and CDR2 is FQNEAQ (reference sequence). The CDR3 loop spans 15 amino acids. Trimming shortened V by 3 bases and J by 7 bases, and 13 bases separated the two germline ends. The CDR3 DNA is TGTGCCAGCAGCTTTCAGGCAGGGCTAAATTCACCCCTCCACTTT. It specifies CASSFQAGLNSPLHF.

V is TRBV19 and J is TRBJ1-2; D possibly corresponds to TRBD1 (5 bases). Germline CDR1 reads LNHDA; CDR2 reads SQIVND (reference sequence). V was pared by 3 bases and J by 4 bases, with 15 bases between. This CDR3 region has 15 residues. CDR3 sequence reads: CASSISGSSGYGYTF. CDR3 DNA: TGTGCCAGTAGTATTTCAGGGTCCTCCGGCTATGGCTACACCTTC.

This sequence joins TRBV24-1 and TRBJ1-5, with TRBD1 matching 7 bases. CDR1 KGHDR and CDR2 SFDVKD come from the germline V gene. The CDR3 loop spans 15 amino acids. V gave up 3 bases and J gave up 3 bases; unmatched junction bases: 4. In DNA, the CDR3 is TGTGCCACCAGTGATGCCCAGGGGGACAATCAGCCCCAGCATTTT. This gives the protein CATSDAQGDNQPQHF.

The sample holds one count of this clone. This chain joins TRBV3-1 (or the pseudogene TRBV3-2) and TRBJ2-1, with TRBD2 matching 9 bases. This CDR3 has 17 amino acids. Per germline, CDR1 LGHDT and CDR2 YNNKEL (reference sequence). J was trimmed by 4 bases and V by 1 base; bases with no gene match: 8. The CDR3 here is CASSQVPGTSFYNEQFF. The CDR3 region has the DNA TGTGCCAGCAGCCAAGTACCCGGGACTAGCTTTTACAATGAGCAGTTCTTC.

The chain combines TRBV24-1 with TRBJ2-1; 9 positions match TRBD1. The CDR3 length is 16 residues. V shed 4 bases, J shed 7 bases, and the junction held 10 bases outside the gene matches. CDR1 KGHDR and CDR2 SFDVKD come from the germline V gene. CDR3 amino acids: CATSDPDRGWGNEQFF. CDR3 DNA: TGTGCCACCAGTGACCCGGACAGGGGTTGGGGGAATGAGCAGTTCTTC.

This chain uses TRBV4-1 with TRBJ2-7; TRBD2 matches at 10 bases. From germline, CDR1 is MGHRA and CDR2 YSYEKL. J was trimmed by 4 bases and V by 0 bases; bases with no gene match: 9. This CDR3 has 17 amino acids. CDR3: CASSQERGTSGEYEQYF. CDR3 DNA: TGCGCCAGCAGCCAAGAAAGGGGAACTAGCGGGGAGTACGAGCAGTACTTC.

This chain links TRBV5-5 with TRBJ1-6; 7 bases fit TRBD1. This CDR3 region has 15 residues. Germline V gives CDR1 SGHKS, CDR2 YYEKEE (reference sequence). After removal of 0 bases from V and 7 bases from J, the junction contained 4 bases not matched to a gene. CDR3 loop: CASSLVTGVNSPLHF. The DNA for the CDR3 is TGTGCCAGCAGCTTGGTTACAGGGGTAAATTCACCCCTCCACTTT.

The rearrangement uses TRBV28 and TRBJ1-2; 10 bases align to TRBD1. This CDR3 comprises 13 residues. Germline assignment: CDR1 MDHEN and CDR2 SYDVKM. The V gene end was trimmed by 5 bases and the J gene end by 8 bases; junction bases not matched to a gene: 5. CDR3 loop: CASSPGQGLGYTF. The CDR3 region has the DNA TGTGCCAGCAGTCCGGGACAGGGGTTGGGCTACACCTTC.

Remarks on this clone: The junction shows a germline mismatch at one end, possibly a read error. In DNA, the CDR3 is TGTGCCAGCAGCCAAGGGACAGGGGATGCCGGACTAATATATGGCTACACTTTC. This encodes CASSQGTGDAGLIYGYTF. This chain links TRBV3-1 (or the pseudogene TRBV3-2) with TRBJ1-2; 9 bases agree with TRBD1. This CDR3 contains 18 residues. Germline V gene lookup returns CDR1 LGHDT and CDR2 YNNKEL (reference sequence).

The CDR3 bases are TGTGCCAGCAGCTTGGCCGGGACAGGGGCGGGGGATGAAGCTTTCTTT. Protein: CASSLAGTGAGDEAFF. The chain has TRBV5-6 and TRBJ1-1; the match to TRBD1 covers 10 bases. J lost 7 bases, V lost 0 bases, and 9 bases had no gene match. CDR3 length: 16 amino acids. CDR1 SGHDT and CDR2 YYEEEE come from the germline V gene.

The V gene is TRBV28, the J gene TRBJ1-5, with 10 bases matching TRBD1. Germline assignment: CDR1 MDHEN and CDR2 SYDVKM. This CDR3 has 22 amino acids. The J segment lost 2 bases and the V segment lost 4 bases, leaving 23 bases of the junction unmatched. The CDR3 sequence is CASSSRRPAGQGLTWGNQPQHF. The DNA of the CDR3 is TGTGCCAGCAGTTCCCGCCGGCCCGCGGGACAGGGGCTCACTTGGGGCAATCAGCCCCAGCATTTT.

This chain uses TRBV10-2 with TRBJ2-1; tentatively, D is TRBD2 (6 bases). V was shortened by 2 bases and J by 7 bases, with 9 bases between the two germline ends. Germline V gene data show CDR1 as WSHSY and CDR2 as SAAADI. CDR3 size: 13 residues. Here the CDR3 DNA reads TGCGCCAGCAGTGAGGGACGGGGGAATGAGCAGTTCTTC. It specifies CASSEGRGNEQFF.

This clone has a single count. The genes are TRBV11-2 and TRBJ2-1; the match to TRBD2 covers 10 bases. Trimming took 5 bases from V and 1 from J; bases not matched to a gene: 11. The V gene's germline CDR1 is SGHAT and CDR2 FQNNGV. The CDR3 spans 18 residues. This CDR3 is CASSPRVSGGMSYNEQFF. DNA for the CDR3: TGTGCCAGCAGCCCCCGGGTTAGCGGGGGGATGTCCTACAATGAGCAGTTCTTC.

J is TRBJ1-4 and V is TRBV7-9; 7 bases match TRBD1. After removal of 5 bases from V and 4 bases from J, the junction contained 10 bases not matched to a gene. This CDR3 region has 16 residues. Germline CDR1 and CDR2: SEHNR and FQNEAQ (reference sequence). CDR3 DNA: TGTGCCAGCAGCAAATCCCGGGACAGACGTAATGAAAAACTGTTTTTT. It codes for CASSKSRDRRNEKLFF.

The V call is TRBV7-9, the J call TRBJ1-2, with TRBD1 as a possible D gene (5 bases). Trimming left V 2 bases short and J 5 bases short, with 15 bases between. Germline CDR1 reads SEHNR; CDR2 reads FQNEAQ (reference sequence). The CDR3 has 15 amino acids. The CDR3 loop reads CASSLFQGRDYGYTF. CDR3 nucleotide sequence: TGTGCCAGCAGCTTATTTCAGGGAAGGGATTATGGCTACACCTTC.

V is TRBV12-5 and J is TRBJ1-2, with D uncertain. The CDR3 has 12 residues. Germline loops: CDR1 LGHNT, CDR2 FRNRAP. Deletions cut 0 bases from V and 5 bases from J, with 4 bases between. The CDR3 loop reads CASGLVAYGYTF. CDR3 nucleotides: TGTGCTAGTGGTTTGGTGGCTTATGGCTACACCTTC. Combining the CDR3 with reference TRBV12-5 and TRBJ1-2 gives the whole variable domain DARVTQTPRHKVTEMGQEVTMRCQPILGHNTVFWYRQTMMQGLELLAYFRNRAPLDDSGMPKDRFSAEMPDATLATLKIQPSEPRDSAVYFCASGLVAYGYTFGSGTRLTVV.

The chain links TRBV10-3 to TRBJ2-7; 11 bases align to TRBD2. CDR1 is ENHRY and CDR2 is SYGVKD in the germline V gene. V shed 8 bases, J shed 4 bases, and the junction held 16 bases outside the gene matches. This CDR3 is 17 amino acids long. CDR3 amino acids: CAIQGQDLAGGRYEQYF. The DNA of the CDR3 is TGTGCCATCCAGGGACAGGACTTAGCGGGGGGGCGATACGAGCAGTACTTC.